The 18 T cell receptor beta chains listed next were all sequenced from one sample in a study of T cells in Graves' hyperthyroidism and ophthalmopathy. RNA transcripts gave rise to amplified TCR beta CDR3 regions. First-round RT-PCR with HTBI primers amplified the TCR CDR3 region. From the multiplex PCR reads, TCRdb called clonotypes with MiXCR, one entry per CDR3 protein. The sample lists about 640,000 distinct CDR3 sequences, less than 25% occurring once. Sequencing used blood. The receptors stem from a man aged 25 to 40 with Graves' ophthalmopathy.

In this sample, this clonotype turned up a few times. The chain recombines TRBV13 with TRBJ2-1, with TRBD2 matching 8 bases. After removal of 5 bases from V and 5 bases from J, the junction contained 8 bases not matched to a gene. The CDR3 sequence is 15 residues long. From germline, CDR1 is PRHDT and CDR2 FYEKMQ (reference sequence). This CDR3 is CASSPRLASDNEQFF. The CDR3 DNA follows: TGTGCCAGCAGCCCTAGACTAGCGAGTGACAATGAGCAGTTCTTC.

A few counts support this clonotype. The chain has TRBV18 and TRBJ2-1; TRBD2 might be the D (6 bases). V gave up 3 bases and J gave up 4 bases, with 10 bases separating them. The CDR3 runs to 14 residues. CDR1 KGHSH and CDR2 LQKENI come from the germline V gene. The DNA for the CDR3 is TGTGCCAGCTCACCGCGTGGGACTTACAATGAGCAGTTCTTC. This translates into CASSPRGTYNEQFF.

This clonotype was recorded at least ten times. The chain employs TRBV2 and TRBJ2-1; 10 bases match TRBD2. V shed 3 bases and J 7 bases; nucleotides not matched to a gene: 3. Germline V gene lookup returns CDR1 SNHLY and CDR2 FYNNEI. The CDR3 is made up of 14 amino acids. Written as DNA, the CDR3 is TGTGCCAGCAGTGATGAGCGGGAGGGGAATGAGCAGTTCTTC. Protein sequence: CASSDEREGNEQFF.

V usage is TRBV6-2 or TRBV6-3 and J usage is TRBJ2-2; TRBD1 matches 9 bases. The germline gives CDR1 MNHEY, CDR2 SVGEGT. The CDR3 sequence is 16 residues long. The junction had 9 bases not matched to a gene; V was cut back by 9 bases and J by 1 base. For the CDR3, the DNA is TGTGCCAGTAGAGGGACAGGGACATTGAACACCGGGGAGCTGTTTTTT. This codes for CASRGTGTLNTGELFF.

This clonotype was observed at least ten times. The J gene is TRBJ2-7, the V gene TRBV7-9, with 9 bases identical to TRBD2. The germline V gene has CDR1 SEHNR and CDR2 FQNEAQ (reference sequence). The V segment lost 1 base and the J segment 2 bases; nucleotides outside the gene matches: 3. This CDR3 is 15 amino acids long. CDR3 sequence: CASSLVAGATYEQYF. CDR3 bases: TGTGCCAGCAGCTTAGTAGCGGGGGCCACCTACGAGCAGTACTTC. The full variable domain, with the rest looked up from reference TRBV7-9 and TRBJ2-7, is DTGVSQNPRHKITKRGQNVTFRCDPISEHNRLYWYRQTLGQGPEFLTYFQNEAQLEKSRLLSDRFSAERPKGSFSTLEIQRTEQGDSAMYLCASSLVAGATYEQYFGPGTRLTVT.

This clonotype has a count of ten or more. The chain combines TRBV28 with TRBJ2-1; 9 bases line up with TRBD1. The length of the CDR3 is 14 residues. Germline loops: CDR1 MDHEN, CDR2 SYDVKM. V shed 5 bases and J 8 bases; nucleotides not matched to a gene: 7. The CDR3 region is CASSGRDREDEQFF. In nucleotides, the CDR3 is TGTGCCAGCAGTGGGAGGGACAGGGAGGATGAGCAGTTCTTC.

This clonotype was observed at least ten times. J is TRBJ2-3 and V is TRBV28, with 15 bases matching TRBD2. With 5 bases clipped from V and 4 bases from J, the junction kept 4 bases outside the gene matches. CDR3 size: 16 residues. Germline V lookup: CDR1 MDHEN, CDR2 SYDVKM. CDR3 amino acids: CASSRTSGRVPDTQYF. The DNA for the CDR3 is TGTGCCAGCAGTAGGACTAGCGGGAGGGTCCCAGATACGCAGTATTTT.

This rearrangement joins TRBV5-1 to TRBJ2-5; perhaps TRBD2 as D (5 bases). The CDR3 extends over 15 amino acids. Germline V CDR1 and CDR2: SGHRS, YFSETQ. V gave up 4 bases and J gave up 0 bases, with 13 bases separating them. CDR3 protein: CASSTRTSYQETQYF. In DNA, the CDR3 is TGCGCCAGCAGCACCAGAACTAGTTACCAAGAGACCCAGTACTTC.

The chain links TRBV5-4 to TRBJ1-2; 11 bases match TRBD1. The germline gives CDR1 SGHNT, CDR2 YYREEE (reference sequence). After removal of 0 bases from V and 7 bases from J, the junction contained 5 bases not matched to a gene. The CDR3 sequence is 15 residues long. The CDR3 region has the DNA TGTGCCAGCAGCTTGGACAGGGGACAGGGGGTTGGCTACACCTTC. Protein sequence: CASSLDRGQGVGYTF.

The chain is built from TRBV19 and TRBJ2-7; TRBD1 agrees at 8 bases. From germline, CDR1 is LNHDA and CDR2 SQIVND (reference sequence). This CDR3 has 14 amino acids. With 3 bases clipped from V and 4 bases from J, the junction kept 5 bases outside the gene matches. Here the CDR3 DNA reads TGTGCCAGTAGTATCGGCAGGGGGCGGTACGAGCAGTACTTC. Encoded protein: CASSIGRGRYEQYF.

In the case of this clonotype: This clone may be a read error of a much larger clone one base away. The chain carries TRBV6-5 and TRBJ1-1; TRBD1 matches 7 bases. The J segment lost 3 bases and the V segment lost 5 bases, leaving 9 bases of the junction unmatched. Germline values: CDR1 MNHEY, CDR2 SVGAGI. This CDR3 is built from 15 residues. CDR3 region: CASSHPQTGDTEAFF. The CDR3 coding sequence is TGTGCCAGCAGTCACCCTCAAACAGGGGACACTGAAGCTTTCTTT.

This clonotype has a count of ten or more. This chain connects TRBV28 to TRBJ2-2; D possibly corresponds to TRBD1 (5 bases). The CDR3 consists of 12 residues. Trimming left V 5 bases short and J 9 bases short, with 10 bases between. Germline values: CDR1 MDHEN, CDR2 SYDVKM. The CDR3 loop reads CASSKSGWELFF. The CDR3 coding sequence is TGTGCCAGCAGTAAATCAGGGTGGGAGCTGTTTTTT.

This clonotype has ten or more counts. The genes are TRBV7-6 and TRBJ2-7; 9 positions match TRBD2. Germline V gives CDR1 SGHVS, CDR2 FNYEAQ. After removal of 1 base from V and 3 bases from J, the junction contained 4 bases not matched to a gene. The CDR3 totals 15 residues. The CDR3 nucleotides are TGTGCCAGCAGCTTAGTAGTTAGCGGGAGCTACGAGCAGTACTTC. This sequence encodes CASSLVVSGSYEQYF.

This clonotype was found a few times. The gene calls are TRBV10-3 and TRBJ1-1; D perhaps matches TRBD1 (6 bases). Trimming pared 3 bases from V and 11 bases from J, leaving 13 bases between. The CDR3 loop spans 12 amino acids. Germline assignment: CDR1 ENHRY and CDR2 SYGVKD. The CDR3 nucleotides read TGTGCCATCAGTGAAATGGACAGAGGGGCTTTCTTT. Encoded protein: CAISEMDRGAFF.

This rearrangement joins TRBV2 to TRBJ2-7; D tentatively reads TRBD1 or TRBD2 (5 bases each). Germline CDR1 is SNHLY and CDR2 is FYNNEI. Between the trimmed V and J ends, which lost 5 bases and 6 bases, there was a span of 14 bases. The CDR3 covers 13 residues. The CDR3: CASSFKSGTEQYF. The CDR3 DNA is TGTGCCAGCAGTTTCAAATCGGGGACCGAGCAGTACTTC.

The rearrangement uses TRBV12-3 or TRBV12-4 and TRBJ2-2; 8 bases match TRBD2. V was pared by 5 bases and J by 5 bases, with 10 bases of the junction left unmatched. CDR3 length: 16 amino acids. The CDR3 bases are TGTGCCAGCAGTCCTTGGAGTAGCGGGAAAACCGGGGAGCTGTTTTTT. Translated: CASSPWSSGKTGELFF.

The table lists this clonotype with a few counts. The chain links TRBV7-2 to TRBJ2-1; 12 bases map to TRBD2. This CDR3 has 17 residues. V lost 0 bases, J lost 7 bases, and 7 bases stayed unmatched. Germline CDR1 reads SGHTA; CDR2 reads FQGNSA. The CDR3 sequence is CASSLASTSGRWNEQFF. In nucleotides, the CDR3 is TGTGCCAGCAGCTTAGCCAGTACTAGCGGGAGGTGGAATGAGCAGTTCTTC. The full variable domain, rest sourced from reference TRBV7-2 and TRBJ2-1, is GAGVSQSPSNKVTEKGKDVELRCDPISGHTALYWYRQSLGQGLEFLIYFQGNSAPDKSGLPSDRFSAERTGGSVSTLTIQRTQQEDSAVYLCASSLASTSGRWNEQFFGPGTRLTVL.

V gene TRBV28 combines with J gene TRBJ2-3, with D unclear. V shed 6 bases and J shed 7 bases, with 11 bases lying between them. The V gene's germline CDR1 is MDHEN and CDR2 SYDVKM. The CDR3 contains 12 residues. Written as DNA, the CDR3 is TGTGCCAGCAGCTCCCCCACGAATACGCAGTATTTT. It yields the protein CASSSPTNTQYF.